These 10 T cell receptor beta chains were sequenced from one sample in a study of cytomegalovirus exposure and HLA in healthy donors. TCRdb keeps only in-frame clones here, not all; method: immunoSEQ multiplex PCR. The data hold more than 85,000 clones, with roughly 92% observed a single time. The sequencing sample was made of PBMCs. Receptors were obtained from a woman in her 30s in good health and CMV-seropositive.

The CDR3 loop reads CASSPRWAGANEQFF. As DNA, the CDR3 is TGTGCCAGCTCACCGAGGTGGGCGGGGGCCAATGAGCAGTTCTTC. The rearrangement uses TRBV18 and TRBJ2-1, with D perhaps TRBD2 (7 bases). V dropped 3 bases and J dropped 6 bases, with 15 bases sitting between them. Germline CDR1 KGHSH, CDR2 LQKENI. This CDR3 contains 15 residues.

The J gene is TRBJ1-2, the V gene TRBV5-1; maybe TRBD1 (6 bases). Germline CDR1 reads SGHRS; CDR2 reads YFSETQ. The CDR3 runs 17 residues. V dropped 2 bases and J dropped 2 bases, with 19 bases sitting between them. The CDR3 DNA sequence: TGCGCCAGCAGCTTCAACGACCTCCAAGGACAGAACTATGGCTACACCTTC. Translating gives CASSFNDLQGQNYGYTF.

The chain combines TRBV14 with TRBJ2-7; the D is unclear. The CDR3 totals 15 residues. V was cut by 0 bases and J by 0 bases, with 9 bases left in between. In germline, CDR1 is SGHDN, CDR2 FVKESK. The CDR3: CASSQDWQSSYEQYF. CDR3 nucleotide sequence: TGTGCCAGCAGCCAAGATTGGCAAAGCTCCTACGAGCAGTACTTC.

The chain recombines TRBV7-2 with TRBJ2-1; 10 nucleotides align to TRBD2. This CDR3 region has 17 residues. CDR1 is SGHTA and CDR2 is FQGNSA in the germline V gene. V shed 5 bases, J shed 7 bases, and the junction held 14 bases outside the gene matches. The CDR3 spells CASSPEPRPSGSNEQFF. The CDR3 nucleotides are TGTGCCAGCAGCCCAGAGCCCCGGCCTAGCGGGAGTAATGAGCAGTTCTTC.

V usage is TRBV28 and J usage is TRBJ1-4; D gene unclear. The CDR3 has 14 amino acids. The ends were cut back, 5 bases at V and 7 bases at J, with 14 bases in the middle. Per germline, CDR1 MDHEN and CDR2 SYDVKM. The chain's CDR3 is CASSEGNSGEKLFF. The CDR3 nucleotides are TGTGCCAGCAGTGAAGGAAATTCGGGTGAAAAACTGTTTTTT. Full variable domain (rest looked up from reference TRBV28 and TRBJ1-4): DVKVTQSSRYLVKRTGEKVFLECVQDMDHENMFWYRQDPGLGLRLIYFSYDVKMKEKGDIPEGYSVSREKKERFSLILESASTNQTSMYLCASSEGNSGEKLFFGSGTQLSVL.

The chain carries TRBV2 and TRBJ2-7; TRBD1 matches 10 bases. The junction had 6 bases not matched to a gene; V was cut back by 4 bases and J by 6 bases. Germline V gene data show CDR1 as SNHLY and CDR2 as FYNNEI. The CDR3 contains 14 residues. The CDR3 spells CASSVGQGRGEQYF. The DNA of the CDR3 is TGTGCCAGCAGTGTGGGACAGGGGAGGGGCGAGCAGTACTTC.

The V gene is TRBV19, the J gene TRBJ2-7; possibly TRBD2 for D (6 bases). Trimming took 4 bases from V and 2 from J, leaving 9 bases between them. Germline CDR1 is LNHDA and CDR2 is SQIVND (reference sequence). The CDR3 extends over 13 amino acids. CDR3 in DNA: TGTGCCAGTAGTAGGGGGGACCCCTACGAGCAGTACTTC. This encodes CASSRGDPYEQYF.

The V gene is TRBV9, the J gene TRBJ2-5; the match to TRBD1 covers 7 bases. Germline values: CDR1 SGDLS, CDR2 YYNGEE. The CDR3 covers 15 residues. The V gene end was trimmed by 2 bases and the J gene end by 0 bases; junction bases not matched to a gene: 4. The CDR3 here is CASSVTGMYQETQYF. CDR3 coding DNA: TGTGCCAGCAGCGTGACAGGGATGTACCAAGAGACCCAGTACTTC.

The sample holds a few counts of this clone. This sequence joins TRBV28 and TRBJ2-7; tentatively, D is TRBD2 (6 bases). Germline CDR1 MDHEN, CDR2 SYDVKM. CDR3 size: 14 residues. With 7 bases removed from V and 6 bases from J, the gap between germline ends came to 19 bases. CDR3 sequence (DNA): TGTGCCAGCACCTTCGGGGGATTTAGGGCCGAGCAGTACTTC. As protein: CASTFGGFRAEQYF.

CDR3: CASSLAWQGVYEKLFF. CDR3 nucleotide sequence: TGTGCCAGCAGCTTAGCGTGGCAGGGTGTATATGAAAAACTGTTTTTT. The J gene is TRBJ1-4, the V gene TRBV7-9, with D tentatively TRBD1 (5 bases). The CDR3 is 16 residues long. The V gene's germline CDR1 is SEHNR and CDR2 FQNEAQ (reference sequence). Deletions cut 0 bases from V and 6 bases from J, with 14 bases between.